The clone carrying this T cell receptor (beta chain) was found a few times. What it recognizes is unknown. These data belong to a study of CD8+CD57+ T cells in acquired aplastic anemia. Study context: Yields of DNA that came from sorted CD4+ and CD8+ cells averaged roughly 3.2 ug. The average read count for CD4+ cells in healthy donors was about 10 million. Findings and caveats of the study: Patients had around 30 CD8+ CDR3 sequences in common with controls (the shared set). CD8+ Simpson's diversity in patients was not significantly different from that in controls.

Investigators profiled TCR beta VDJ and CDR3 from genomic DNA template. MiXCR was run by TCRdb on the reads, yielding one entry per CDR3 protein. In the table there are about 210,000 distinct CDR3 sequences, roughly 35% of which are singletons. Per germline, CDR1 SGHDN and CDR2 FVKESK. V was pared by 3 bases and J by 4 bases, with 6 bases of the junction left unmatched. This CDR3 contains 16 residues. Source material: sorted CD4+, CD8+, or CD8+CD57+ T cells (not recorded which) from PBMCs. The receptor's source is a human donor in good health, serving as a control. This sequence joins TRBV14 and TRBJ2-1; TRBD2 agrees at 10 bases. CDR3 in amino acids: CASSHLLAGGYNEQFF. CDR3 coding DNA: TGTGCCAGCAGCCACTTATTAGCGGGAGGTTACAATGAGCAGTTCTTC.